The clone carrying this TCR beta chain turned up a few times. Patients of the Seattle cohort, enrolled during active infection, were followed longitudinally. This record belongs to a study of blood T cell repertoires in COVID-19. Study at large: Samples taken during acute and convalescent COVID-19 were collected in the United States, Italy and Spain. PBMCs, B-cell-depleted T cells, or T cells were the source of the cDNA or gDNA that made up the material.

CDR1 is MNHEY, CDR2 SVGEGT, per germline. The CDR3 covers 14 residues. The V gene lost 6 bases and the J gene lost 3 bases, with 15 bases spanning the gap. Here immunoSEQ multiplex PCR was the method, and the copy in TCRdb shows in-frame clones only, minus some. The sample carries 150,000 to 200,000 clones, around nine tenths recorded once. The TCR sequence derives from an older woman with COVID-19, enrolled during active disease. This chain connects TRBV6-2 or TRBV6-3 to TRBJ2-7, with D perhaps matching TRBD1 (7 bases). Sequences were obtained from peripheral blood. CDR3 loop: CASSPHRGLYEQYF. CDR3 DNA: TGTGCCAGCAGCCCTCACAGGGGACTCTACGAGCAGTACTTC.